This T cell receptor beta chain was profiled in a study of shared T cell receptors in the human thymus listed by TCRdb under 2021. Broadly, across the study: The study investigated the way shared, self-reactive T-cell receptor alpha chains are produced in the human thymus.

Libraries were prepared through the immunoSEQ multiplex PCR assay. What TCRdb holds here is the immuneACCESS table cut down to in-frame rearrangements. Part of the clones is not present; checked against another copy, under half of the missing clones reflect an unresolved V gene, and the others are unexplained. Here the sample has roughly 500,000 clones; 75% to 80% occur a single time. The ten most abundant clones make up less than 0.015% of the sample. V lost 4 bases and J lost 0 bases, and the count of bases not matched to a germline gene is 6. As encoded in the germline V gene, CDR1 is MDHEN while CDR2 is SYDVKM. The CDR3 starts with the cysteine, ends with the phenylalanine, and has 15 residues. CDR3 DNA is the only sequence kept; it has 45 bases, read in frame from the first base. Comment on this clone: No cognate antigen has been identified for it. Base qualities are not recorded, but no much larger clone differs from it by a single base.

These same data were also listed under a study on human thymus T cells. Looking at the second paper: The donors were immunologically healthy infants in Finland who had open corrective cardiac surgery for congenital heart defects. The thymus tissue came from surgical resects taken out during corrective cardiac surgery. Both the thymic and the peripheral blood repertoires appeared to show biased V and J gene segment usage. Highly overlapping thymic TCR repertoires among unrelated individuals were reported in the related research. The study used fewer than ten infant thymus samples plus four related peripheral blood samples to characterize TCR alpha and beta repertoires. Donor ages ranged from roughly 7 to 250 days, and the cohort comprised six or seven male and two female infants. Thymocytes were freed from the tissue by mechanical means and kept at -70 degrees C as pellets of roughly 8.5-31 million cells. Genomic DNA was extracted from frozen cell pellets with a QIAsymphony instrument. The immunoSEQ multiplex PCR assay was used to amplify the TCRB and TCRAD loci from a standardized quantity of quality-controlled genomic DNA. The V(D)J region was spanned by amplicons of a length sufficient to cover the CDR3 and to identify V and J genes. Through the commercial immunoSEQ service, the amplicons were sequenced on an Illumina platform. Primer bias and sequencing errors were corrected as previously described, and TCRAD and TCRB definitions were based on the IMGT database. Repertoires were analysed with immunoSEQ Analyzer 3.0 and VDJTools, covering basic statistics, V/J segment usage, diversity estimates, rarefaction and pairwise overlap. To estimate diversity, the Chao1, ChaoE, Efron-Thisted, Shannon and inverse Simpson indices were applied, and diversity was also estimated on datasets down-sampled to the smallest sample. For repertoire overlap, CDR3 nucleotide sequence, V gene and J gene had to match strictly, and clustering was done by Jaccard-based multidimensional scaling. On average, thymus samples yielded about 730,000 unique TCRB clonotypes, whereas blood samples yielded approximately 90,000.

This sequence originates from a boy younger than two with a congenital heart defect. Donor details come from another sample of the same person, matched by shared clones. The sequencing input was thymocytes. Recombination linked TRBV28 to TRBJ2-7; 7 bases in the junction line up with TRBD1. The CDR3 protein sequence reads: CASSSTRDSSYEQYF. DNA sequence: TGTGCCAGCAGTTCCACCCGGGACAGCTCCTACGAGCAGTACTTC.